Each of the 13 T cell receptor beta chains below was sequenced from the same sample in a study of blood T cell repertoires in COVID-19. Generated by immunoSEQ multiplex PCR, the TCRdb table keeps only in-frame clones and is missing some. The sample lists 290,000 or so clones, roughly 86% occurring once. Sequenced: PBMCs or T cells enriched from blood (not recorded which). The receptors originated from a woman under 30 who had recovered from COVID-19.

The chain couples TRBV6-5 to TRBJ1-5; TRBD1 might be the D (6 bases). V lost 5 bases and J 6 bases, leaving 11 bases between the germline ends. This CDR3 is built from 13 residues. Germline CDR1 MNHEY, CDR2 SVGAGI. The chain's CDR3 is CASSPRRGQPQHF. The CDR3 nucleotides read TGTGCCAGCAGTCCCCGCAGGGGTCAGCCCCAGCATTTT.

This clone was observed a handful of times. The chain links TRBV3-1 (or the pseudogene TRBV3-2) to TRBJ1-3; D call uncertain. Trimming removed 0 bases at V and 0 bases at J, with 15 bases between. The CDR3 extends over 18 amino acids. Germline V gene lookup returns CDR1 LGHDT and CDR2 YNNKEL (reference sequence). CDR3 sequence: CASSQDSQVRLSGNTIYF. CDR3 DNA sequence: TGTGCCAGCAGCCAAGATTCACAAGTACGCCTCTCTGGAAACACCATATATTTT.

The chain has TRBV7-9 and TRBJ1-1; D remains ambiguous. Trimming left V 5 bases short and J 4 bases short, with 8 bases between. The V gene's germline CDR1 is SEHNR and CDR2 FQNEAQ (reference sequence). CDR3 length: 12 residues. Written as DNA, the CDR3 is TGTGCCAGCAGCCTCCCCCGCACTGAAGCTTTCTTT. Amino acid sequence: CASSLPRTEAFF.

Only a few counts were recorded for this clone. This rearrangement joins TRBV3-1 (or the pseudogene TRBV3-2) to TRBJ1-2; D is uncertain. The CDR3 length is 13 residues. The ends were cut back, 4 bases at V and 8 bases at J, with 14 bases in the middle. Germline assignment: CDR1 LGHDT and CDR2 YNNKEL (reference sequence). CDR3 DNA: TGTGCCAGCAGCCCCGTCGCACAGTCGGGCTACACCTTC. Its translation is CASSPVAQSGYTF.

This clone has a handful of counts. The gene calls are TRBV6-1 and TRBJ1-2, with 7 bases fitting TRBD1. Germline CDR1 is MNHNS and CDR2 is SASEGT. The ends lost 3 bases at V and 4 bases at J; junction bases unmatched: 11. This CDR3 spans 16 amino acids. The CDR3 nucleotides are TGTGCCAGCAGTGAGGACCGGGACAGTTTTTTCTATGGCTACACCTTC. Translation gives CASSEDRDSFFYGYTF.

As for this clone: A junction boundary mismatches the germline segment, possibly from a read error. The chain couples TRBV12-3 or TRBV12-4 to TRBJ1-2, with D uncertain. This CDR3 comprises 12 residues. As DNA, the CDR3 is TGTGCCAGCAGTCGGACGCCTGAAGGGAGGATCTTC. As protein: CASSRTPEGRIF.

In this sample, this clone turned up once. V is TRBV13 and J is TRBJ2-1; 10 bases are a match to TRBD2. From germline, CDR1 is PRHDT and CDR2 FYEKMQ (reference sequence). The CDR3 consists of 16 residues. The ends lost 0 bases at V and 5 bases at J; junction bases unmatched: 4. CDR3 amino acids: CASSLGRSGGDNEQFF. CDR3 nucleotides: TGTGCCAGCAGCTTAGGCCGAAGCGGGGGGGACAATGAGCAGTTCTTC.

V usage is TRBV19 and J usage is TRBJ2-3; TRBD2 matches 11 bases. The germline gives CDR1 LNHDA, CDR2 SQIVND (reference sequence). The V segment lost 5 bases and the J segment 6 bases; nucleotides outside the gene matches: 7. The CDR3 length is 15 residues. The chain's CDR3 is CASSPLAGEGDTQYF. The DNA of the CDR3 is TGTGCCAGTAGTCCACTAGCGGGAGAAGGGGATACGCAGTATTTT.

V usage is TRBV30 and J usage is TRBJ1-3; D remains ambiguous. Germline CDR1 is GTSNPN and CDR2 is SVGIG (reference sequence). This CDR3 has 17 residues. V dropped 0 bases and J dropped 4 bases, with 19 bases sitting between them. The CDR3 coding sequence is TGTGCCTGGAGTGTCCTATTAATCCGCCCTTTCGGAAACACCATATATTTT. It encodes CAWSVLLIRPFGNTIYF.

The V call is TRBV11-2, the J call TRBJ1-3; no firm D call. The germline V and J ends were trimmed by 1 base and 0 bases, with 10 bases remaining between them. In germline, CDR1 is SGHAT, CDR2 FQNNGV. This CDR3 contains 16 residues. CDR3 loop: CASSLGHGVSGNTIYF. The CDR3 DNA reads TGTGCCAGCAGCTTAGGTCACGGTGTCTCTGGAAACACCATATATTTT.

This chain links TRBV19 with TRBJ1-2; 9 nucleotides agree with TRBD1. The CDR3 runs to 15 residues. V lost 4 bases to trimming and J lost 4 bases; unmatched junction nucleotides: 7. Looked up from germline, CDR1 is LNHDA and CDR2 is SQIVND (reference sequence). In DNA, the CDR3 is TGTGCCAGTAGTACCCCGGACAGGGGAGGCTATGGCTACACCTTC. Translation: CASSTPDRGGYGYTF.

This sequence joins TRBV11-2 and TRBJ2-5; the D is unclear. The V gene lost 2 bases and the J gene lost 7 bases, with 5 bases spanning the gap. CDR1 is SGHAT, CDR2 FQNNGV, per germline. The CDR3 covers 11 residues. The CDR3 DNA sequence: TGTGCCAGCAGCTTACCGGGGACCCAGTACTTC. Its translation: CASSLPGTQYF.

The chain employs TRBV19 and TRBJ2-7; 11 positions match TRBD1. V lost 6 bases and J lost 5; bases outside the gene matches: 6. The CDR3 is made up of 14 amino acids. The germline V gene encodes CDR1 LNHDA and CDR2 SQIVND (reference sequence). The CDR3 spells CASRLDRGQNEQYF. Written as DNA, the CDR3 is TGTGCCAGTAGATTGGACAGGGGGCAAAACGAGCAGTACTTC.